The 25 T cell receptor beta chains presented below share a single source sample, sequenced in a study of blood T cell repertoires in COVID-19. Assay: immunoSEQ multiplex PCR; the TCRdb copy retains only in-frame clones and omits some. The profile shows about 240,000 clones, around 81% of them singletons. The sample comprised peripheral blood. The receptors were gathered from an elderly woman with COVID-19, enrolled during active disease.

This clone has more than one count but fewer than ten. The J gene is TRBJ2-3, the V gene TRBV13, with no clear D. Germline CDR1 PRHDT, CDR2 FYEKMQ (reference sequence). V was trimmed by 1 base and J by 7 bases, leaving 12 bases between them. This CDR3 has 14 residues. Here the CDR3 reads CASSLDPNVHTQYF. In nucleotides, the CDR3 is TGTGCCAGCAGCTTAGACCCTAATGTGCATACGCAGTATTTT. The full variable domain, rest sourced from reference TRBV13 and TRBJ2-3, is AAGVIQSPRHLIKEKRETATLKCYPIPRHDTVYWYQQGPGQDPQFLISFYEKMQSDKGSIPDRFSAQQFSDYHSELNMSSLELGDSALYFCASSLDPNVHTQYFGPGTRLTVL.

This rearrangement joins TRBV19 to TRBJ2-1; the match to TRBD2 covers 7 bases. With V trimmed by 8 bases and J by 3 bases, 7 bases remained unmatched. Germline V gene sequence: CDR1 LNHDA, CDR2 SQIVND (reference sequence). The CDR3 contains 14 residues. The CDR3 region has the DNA TGTGCCAGTTCACTCCGGGACTACTACAATGAGCAGTTCTTC. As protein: CASSLRDYYNEQFF.

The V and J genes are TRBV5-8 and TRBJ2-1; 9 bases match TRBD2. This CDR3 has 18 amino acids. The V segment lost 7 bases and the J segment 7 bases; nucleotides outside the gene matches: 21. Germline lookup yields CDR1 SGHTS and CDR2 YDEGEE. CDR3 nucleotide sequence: TGTGCCAGCCGTTCCCGTGGAGCGGGACTAGCCTATTGGAATGAGCAGTTCTTC. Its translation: CASRSRGAGLAYWNEQFF.

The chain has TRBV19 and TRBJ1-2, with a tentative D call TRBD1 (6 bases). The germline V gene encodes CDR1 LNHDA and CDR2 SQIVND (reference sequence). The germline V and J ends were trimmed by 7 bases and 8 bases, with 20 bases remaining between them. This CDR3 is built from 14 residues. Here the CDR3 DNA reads TGTGCCAGTACCCCTGTGGGACAACGCCACGGCTACACCTTC. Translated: CASTPVGQRHGYTF. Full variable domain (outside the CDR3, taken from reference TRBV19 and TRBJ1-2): DGGITQSPKYLFRKEGQNVTLSCEQNLNHDAMYWYRQDPGQGLRLIYYSQIVNDFQKGDIAEGYSVSREKKESFPLTVTSAQKNPTAFYLCASTPVGQRHGYTFGSGTRLTVV.

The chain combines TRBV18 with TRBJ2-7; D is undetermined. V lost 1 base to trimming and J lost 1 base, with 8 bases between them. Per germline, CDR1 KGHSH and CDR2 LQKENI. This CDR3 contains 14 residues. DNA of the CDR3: TGTGCCAGCTCACCACTTGACACTTCCTACGAGCAGTACTTC. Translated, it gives CASSPLDTSYEQYF. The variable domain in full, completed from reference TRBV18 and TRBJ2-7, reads NAGVMQNPRHLVRRRGQEARLRCSPMKGHSHVYWYRQLPEEGLKFMVYLQKENIIDESGMPKERFSAEFPKEGPSILRIQQVVRGDSAAYFCASSPLDTSYEQYFGPGTRLTVT.

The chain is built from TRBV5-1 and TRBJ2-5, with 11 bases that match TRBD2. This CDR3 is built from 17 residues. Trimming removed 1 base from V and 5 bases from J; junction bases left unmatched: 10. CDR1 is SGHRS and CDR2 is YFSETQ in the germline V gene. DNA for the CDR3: TGCGCCAGCAGCTTGTCCTCTGGTAGCGGGGGGGCGGAGACCCAGTACTTC. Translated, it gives CASSLSSGSGGAETQYF.

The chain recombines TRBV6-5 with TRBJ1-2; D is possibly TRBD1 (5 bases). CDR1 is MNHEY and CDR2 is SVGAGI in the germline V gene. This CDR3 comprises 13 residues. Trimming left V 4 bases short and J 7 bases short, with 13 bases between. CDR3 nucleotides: TGTGCCAGCAGTTCGGCAGGGTTGAGTGGCTACACCTTC. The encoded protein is CASSSAGLSGYTF.

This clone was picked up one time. CDR3: CASSLTGDSADTQYF. DNA of the CDR3: TGTGCCAGCAGCTTGACGGGGGATAGCGCAGATACGCAGTATTTT. The J gene is TRBJ2-3, the V gene TRBV5-4; D is perhaps TRBD2 (6 bases). CDR3 size: 15 residues. V was trimmed by 1 base and J by 4 bases, leaving 13 bases between them. Germline-derived CDR1 and CDR2 are SGHNT and YYREEE (reference sequence). Drawing the rest from reference TRBV5-4 and TRBJ2-3, the complete variable domain is ETGVTQSPTHLIKTRGQQVTLRCSSQSGHNTVSWYQQALGQGPQFIFQYYREEENGRGNFPPRFSGLQFPNYSSELNVNALELDDSALYLCASSLTGDSADTQYFGPGTRLTVL.

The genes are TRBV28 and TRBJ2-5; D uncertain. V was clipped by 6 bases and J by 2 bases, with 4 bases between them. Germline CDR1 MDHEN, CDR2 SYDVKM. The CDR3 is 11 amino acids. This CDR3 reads CASSPQETQYF. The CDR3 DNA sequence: TGTGCCAGCAGCCCGCAAGAGACCCAGTACTTC.

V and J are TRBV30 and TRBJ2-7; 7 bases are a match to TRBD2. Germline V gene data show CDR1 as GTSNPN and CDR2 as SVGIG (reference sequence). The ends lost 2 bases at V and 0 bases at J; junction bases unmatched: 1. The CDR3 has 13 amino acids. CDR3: CAWSRTSSYEQYF. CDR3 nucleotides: TGTGCCTGGAGTCGGACTAGCTCCTACGAGCAGTACTTC.

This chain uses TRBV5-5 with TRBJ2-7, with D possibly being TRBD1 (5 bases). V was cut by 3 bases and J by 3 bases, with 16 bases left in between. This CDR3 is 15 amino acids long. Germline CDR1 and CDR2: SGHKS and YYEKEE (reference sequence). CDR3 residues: CASSYASGNIYEQYF. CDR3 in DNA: TGTGCCAGCAGCTACGCCTCAGGGAATATCTACGAGCAGTACTTC.

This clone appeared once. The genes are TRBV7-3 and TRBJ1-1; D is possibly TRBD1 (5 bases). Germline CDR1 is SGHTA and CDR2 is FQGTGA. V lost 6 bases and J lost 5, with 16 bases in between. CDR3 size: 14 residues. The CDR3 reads CASRQDRAGTEAFF. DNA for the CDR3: TGTGCCAGCAGACAGGATCGGGCGGGGACTGAAGCTTTCTTT.

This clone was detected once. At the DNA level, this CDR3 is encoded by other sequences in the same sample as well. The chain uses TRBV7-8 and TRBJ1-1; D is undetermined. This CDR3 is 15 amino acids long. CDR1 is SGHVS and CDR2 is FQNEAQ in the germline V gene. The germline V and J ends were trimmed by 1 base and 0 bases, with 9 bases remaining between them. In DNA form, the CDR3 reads TGTGCCAGCAGCTTAGTACCAGGAATGAACACTGAAGCTTTCTTT. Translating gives CASSLVPGMNTEAFF.

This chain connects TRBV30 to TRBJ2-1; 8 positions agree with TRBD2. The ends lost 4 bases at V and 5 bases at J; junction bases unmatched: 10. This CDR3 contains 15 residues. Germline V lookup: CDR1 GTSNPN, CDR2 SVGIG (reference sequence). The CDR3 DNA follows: TGTGCCTGGACCCGGGGGGGGGTTGGAAACAATGAGCAGTTCTTC. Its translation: CAWTRGGVGNNEQFF. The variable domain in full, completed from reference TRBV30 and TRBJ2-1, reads SQTIHQWPATLVQPVGSPLSLECTVEGTSNPNLYWYRQAAGRGLQLLFYSVGIGQISSEVPQNLSASRPQDRQFILSSKKLLLSDSGFYLCAWTRGGVGNNEQFFGPGTRLTVL.

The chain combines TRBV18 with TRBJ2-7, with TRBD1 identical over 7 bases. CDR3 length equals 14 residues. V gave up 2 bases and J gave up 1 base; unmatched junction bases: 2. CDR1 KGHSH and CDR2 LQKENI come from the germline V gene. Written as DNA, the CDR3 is TGTGCCAGCTCACCAGGGACAGAGTCCTACGAGCAGTACTTC. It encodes CASSPGTESYEQYF. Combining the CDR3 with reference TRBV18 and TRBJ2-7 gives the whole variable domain NAGVMQNPRHLVRRRGQEARLRCSPMKGHSHVYWYRQLPEEGLKFMVYLQKENIIDESGMPKERFSAEFPKEGPSILRIQQVVRGDSAAYFCASSPGTESYEQYFGPGTRLTVT.

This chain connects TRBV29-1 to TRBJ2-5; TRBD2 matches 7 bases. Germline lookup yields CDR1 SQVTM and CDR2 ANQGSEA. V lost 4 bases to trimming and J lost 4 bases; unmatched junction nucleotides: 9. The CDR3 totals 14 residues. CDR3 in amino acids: CSVVGGEGPETQYF. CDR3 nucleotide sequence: TGCAGCGTTGTTGGAGGGGAGGGGCCAGAGACCCAGTACTTC.

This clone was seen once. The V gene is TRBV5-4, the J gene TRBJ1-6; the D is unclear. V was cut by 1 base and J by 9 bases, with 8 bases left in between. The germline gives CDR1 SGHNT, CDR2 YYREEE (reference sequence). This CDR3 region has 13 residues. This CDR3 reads CASSLNSGSPLHF. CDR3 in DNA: TGTGCCAGCAGCTTGAATTCGGGTTCACCCCTCCACTTT.

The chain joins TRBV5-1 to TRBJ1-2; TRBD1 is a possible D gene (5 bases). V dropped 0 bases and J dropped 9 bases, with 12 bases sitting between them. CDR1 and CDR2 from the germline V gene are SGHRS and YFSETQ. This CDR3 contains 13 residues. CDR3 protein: CASSLEGAGSYTF. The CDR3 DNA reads TGCGCCAGCAGCTTGGAAGGGGCGGGGAGCTACACCTTC.

The CDR3 sequence is CASSPDLAGLSGANVLTF. Here the CDR3 DNA reads TGTGCCAGCTCACCGGATCTAGCGGGCCTCTCTGGGGCCAACGTCCTGACTTTC. The gene calls are TRBV18 and TRBJ2-6; 8 bases are a match to TRBD2. Trimming took 3 bases from V and 0 from J; bases not matched to a gene: 7. CDR3 length equals 18 residues. CDR1 is KGHSH, CDR2 LQKENI, per germline.

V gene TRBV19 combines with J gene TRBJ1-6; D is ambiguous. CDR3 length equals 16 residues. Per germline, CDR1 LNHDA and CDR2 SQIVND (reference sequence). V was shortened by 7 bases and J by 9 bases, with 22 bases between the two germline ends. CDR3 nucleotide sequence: TGTGCCAGTACCTCGCGCGCGACGGGGAGCGGTTCACCCCTCCACTTT. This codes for CASTSRATGSGSPLHF.

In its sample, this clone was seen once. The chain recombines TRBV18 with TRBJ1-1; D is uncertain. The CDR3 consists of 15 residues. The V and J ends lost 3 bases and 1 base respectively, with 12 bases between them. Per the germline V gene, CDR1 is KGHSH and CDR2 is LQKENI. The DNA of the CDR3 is TGTGCCAGCTCACCGAAACGGGAGTCGAACACTGAAGCTTTCTTT. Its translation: CASSPKRESNTEAFF. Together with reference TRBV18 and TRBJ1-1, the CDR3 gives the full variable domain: NAGVMQNPRHLVRRRGQEARLRCSPMKGHSHVYWYRQLPEEGLKFMVYLQKENIIDESGMPKERFSAEFPKEGPSILRIQQVVRGDSAAYFCASSPKRESNTEAFFGQGTRLTVV.

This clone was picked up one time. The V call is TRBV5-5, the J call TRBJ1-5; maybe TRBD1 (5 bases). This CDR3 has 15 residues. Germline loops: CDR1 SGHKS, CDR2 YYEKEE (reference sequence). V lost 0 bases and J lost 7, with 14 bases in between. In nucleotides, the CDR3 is TGTGCCAGCAGCTTGGATTCGGCAGGGTGGCAGCCCCAGCATTTT. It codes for CASSLDSAGWQPQHF.

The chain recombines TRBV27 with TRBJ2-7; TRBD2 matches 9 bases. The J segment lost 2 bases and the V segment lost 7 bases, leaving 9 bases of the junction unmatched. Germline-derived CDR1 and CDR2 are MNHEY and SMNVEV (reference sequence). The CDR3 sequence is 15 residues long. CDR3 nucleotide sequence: TGTGCCAGCACCCCGCTAGCTAGCGGGGCCTACGAGCAGTACTTC. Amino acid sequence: CASTPLASGAYEQYF.

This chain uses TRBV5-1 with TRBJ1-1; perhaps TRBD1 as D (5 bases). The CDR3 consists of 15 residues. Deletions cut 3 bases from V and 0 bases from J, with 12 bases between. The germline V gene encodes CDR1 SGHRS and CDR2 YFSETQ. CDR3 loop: CASSSGDGMNTEAFF. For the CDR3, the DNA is TGCGCCAGCAGCTCGGGGGACGGGATGAACACTGAAGCTTTCTTT.

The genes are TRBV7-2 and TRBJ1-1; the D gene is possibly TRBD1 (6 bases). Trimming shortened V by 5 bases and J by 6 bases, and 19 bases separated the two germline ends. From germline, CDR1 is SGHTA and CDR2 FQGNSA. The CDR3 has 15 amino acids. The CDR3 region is CASSLGTGTMAEAFF. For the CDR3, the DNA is TGTGCCAGCAGCCTAGGGACCGGGACAATGGCTGAAGCTTTCTTT.